This T cell receptor beta chain is from a study of cytomegalovirus exposure and HLA in healthy donors (TCRdb year 2017). Background on the whole study: An earlier analysis of fewer than 750 of the donors reported 276 Gb of sequence data and 117 million unique TCR beta sequences obtained from some 170 million T cells. Because of strong linkage in the cohort, roughly five DR-DQ haplotypes were treated as single units for association and clustering. All discovery cohort repertoires had been generated on a single sequencing platform. Alongside the repertoire data, information on donor age, sex, ethnicity and CMV serostatus was compiled. The number of typed donors differed by locus: roughly 629-640 for A, B, C, DRB1 and DQB1; approximately 520 for DQA1; around 580 for DPA1; and roughly 470 for DPB1. Along with the 666-subject first cohort, a separate validation cohort of about 110 different subjects was used. In a later genetic analysis, genome-wide SNP genotypes for about 65% of the roughly 670 donors were used, and that subset was treated as a discovery cohort. About 300 gigabases of sequencing data and approximately 92 million unique TCR sequences made up an early release that covered about 640 HLA-typed donors. The aim of the study was to test whether cataloging public T cell receptors could identify signatures of past pathogen exposure. The genetic ancestry cluster associated with self-reported Caucasian donors included 70% to 85% of the 398 genotyped donors. To predict cytomegalovirus infection status, the study brought together high-throughput TCR immunosequencing, statistical association of individual TCRs with disease status, and machine learning. In a later analysis, previously published TCR beta repertoires from hundreds of donors were re-analyzed and high-resolution HLA genotyping was added so that TCR occurrence patterns could be studied. Rather than using new phenotypic data, the later analysis identified candidate immune exposures from TCR beta sequences and from how often those sequences occurred across donors. The study used immunosequencing to profile the T cell repertoires of 666 subjects and linked those repertoires to cytomegalovirus serostatus. In an earlier analysis of about 590 of the donors, high-throughput TCR beta sequencing was used to judge whether each TCR beta V gene segment behaved as functional or pseudogenic. HLA typing included class I and class II loci at four-digit resolution. Across around 400 genotyped donors of the cohort, an average of approximately 220,000 unique TCR beta nucleotide sequences per donor were sequenced, and around 20% of those sequences were non-productive.

This clone came up a few times. Its antigen is still unknown. Per-base qualities were not stored, and no clone one base away is much larger. Library construction relied on the immunoSEQ multiplex PCR assay. For the multiplex PCR, a mixture combining 60 forward primers for TCR Vbeta segments and 13 reverse primers for TCR Jbeta segments was used. The CDR3 region of rearranged TCR beta genes was amplified from genomic DNA with a multiplex PCR assay. On the Illumina HiSeq System, the amplified TCR beta libraries were sequenced as 87-base-pair reads. The authors' pipeline ran thus. A later analysis tallied 75 million to 85 million unique TCR beta chains across the 666 repertoires, and some 12 million of those chains were shared by two or more donors. A nearest-neighbor algorithm error-corrected the raw reads and collapsed the reads into unique sequences, merging closely related sequences to remove PCR and sequencing errors. To assign V, D and J gene segments, CDR3 sequences were aligned to IMGT reference sequences. Each retained sequence needed at least a six-nucleotide match to both a V gene segment and a J gene segment. A rearrangement was called productive if the CDR3 had no stop codons and remained in frame with V and J, and every other rearrangement was called non-productive. CDR3 was defined according to IMGT convention as the region running from the second conserved V-encoded cysteine to the conserved J-encoded phenylalanine. The earlier analysis of some 600 of the donors excluded sequences that lacked an unambiguous match to a single V gene segment. In an earlier analysis of a few hundred of the donors, V segments were called functional above 56.7% productive rearrangements and were called segregating when the between-donor standard deviation exceeded 5%. To diagnose cytomegalovirus status from the catalog of TCR beta chain sequences, a statistical classification framework was built. A later analysis assigned V and J genes by comparing TCR nucleotide sequences with IMGT/GENE-DB human TR gene sequences. A later analysis assigned CDR3 sequences and most-parsimonious VDJ recombination scenarios with the TCRdist pipeline. In a later analysis, each TCR beta chain was defined by its CDR3 amino acid sequence together with its V-gene family, and reads lacking a unique V-gene family were excluded. In a later analysis, several hundred highly shared, low-generation-probability nucleotide sequences were removed to address suspected cross-contamination and a sequencing artifact. For each public chain, a later analysis derived a clonal expansion index from normalized ranks of inferred template counts within each repertoire. In a later analysis, generation probabilities were computed using a VDJ recombination model fitted to out-of-frame rearrangements, and the results were checked against IGoR. Hypergeometric tests were used in a later analysis to score TCR-TCR, TCR-HLA and TCR-CMV co-occurrence, with a repertoire-size bias correction applied to the TCR pairs. False discovery rates were estimated in a later analysis by permuting HLA or CMV assignments 20 times. A later analysis grouped co-occurring TCRs with DBSCAN, adding TCRdist sequence similarity when clustering within HLA-allele-positive subsets. Repertoires with fewer than 30,000 or more than 120,000 public chains, plus five repertoires with anomalous nucleotide sharing, were excluded from co-occurrence clustering. Sourced from immuneACCESS, this table was stored by TCRdb with only in-frame sequences that have V and J called. A share of the clones is absent; for the studies checked, an unresolved V gene accounts for under half, and the remainder has no known explanation. The V and J calls and clone size are taken from that table; D and trimming were inferred from the DNA. This sample holds approximately 170,000 clones; 77% were observed only once. The ten top clones hold 7.4% of the sample.

Broad study findings and their caveats: A later analysis found that TCR association rates varied across HLA loci, with DRB1 alleles showing the most associated TCRs and HLA-C alleles the fewest. In an earlier analysis of approximately 590 of the donors, most TCR beta V segments were observed in productive rearrangements about 87% or about 30% of the time, broadly matching IMGT annotations. The presence/absence analyses assumed that sequencing depth was roughly uniform across donors, and that assumption may not be true. In a later analysis, HLA-associated TCR beta chains were found to be more clonally expanded and to have lower generation probabilities than equally common non-associated chains. Because HLA typing was unavailable for some donors at each locus, only the typed subset was used in association tests. Most TCR sequences were seen in very few donors, while some public TCRs were found in many individuals. Several of the top co-occurrence clusters appeared to be linked to parvovirus B19, influenza, CMV and Epstein-Barr virus, according to a later analysis. In a later analysis, most CMV-associated TCR beta chains were found to appear HLA-restricted, with HLA associations seemingly driven largely by CMV exposure. In a later genetic analysis, a missense DCLRE1C variant was associated with V-gene and J-gene trimming of TCR beta chains, and the association was replicated in an independent cohort. Three of the identified cytomegalovirus-associated TCR beta chains were confirmed in vitro to be specific for cytomegalovirus antigens. The cohort was sequenced for TCR beta chains only, and without alpha or paired-chain data the features that could be detected were limited. A further reported finding was that TCR beta sequences accurately predicted the HLA-A and HLA-B alleles for most subjects in the first cohort. When HLA alleles, especially DR and DQ, strongly co-occurred, attributing TCR associations to individual alleles was difficult. The authors suggested that the approach could potentially be generalized to other disease states and immunological phenotypes. Correlated functional status among segregating V segments might be attributable to linkage disequilibrium, but an unknown experimental factor could not be ruled out. In a later genetic analysis, fewer N-insertions in productive TCRs were reported among donors in an Asian-associated ancestry cluster than the 666-donor mean. The study gave a list of 150 to 200 TCR beta chains associated with cytomegalovirus. Because the 87-base-pair reads could not distinguish some IMGT-functional V segments, including TRBV6-2 and TRBV6-3, those segments were excluded. A cluster of highly shared sequence variants was judged likely to represent a technical artifact of the sequencing pipeline. The earlier analysis of approximately 560 of the donors excluded about 16 rarely observed V segments, including chromosome 9 orphons, because counts were too low. CMV serostatus was the only immune exposure information available for the cohort. The classifier was reported to diagnose cytomegalovirus status with high specificity and sensitivity in both the original cohort and the validation cohort. Specific HLA alleles were associated with roughly 17,000 TCR beta sequences at a false discovery rate of 0.05 in a later analysis.

V ends up 0 bases short and J 7 bases short, with an unmatched junction base count of 8. Inclusive of the bounding cysteine and phenylalanine, the CDR3 is 15 residues long. Here the CDR3 DNA is all that survives: 45 bases in frame from base 1. According to the germline V gene, CDR1 reads SGHRS and CDR2 reads YFSETQ. The cohort consisted of approximately 690 healthy bone marrow donors. At the time of sampling, all cohort members were nominally healthy, though unrecorded immune exposures were likely present. The donor tested CMV seropositive, placing the donor among the 289 seropositive members of the cohort. Each donor provided a peripheral blood sample, and peripheral blood mononuclear cells were used for TCR beta sequencing. Genomic DNA was extracted from the blood cell samples with the Qiagen DNeasy Blood Extraction Kit.

Material for sequencing was PBMCs. This clonotype was sampled from a male donor in good health and CMV-seropositive. Rearrangement joined TRBV5-1 to TRBJ2-7; a stretch of 9 junction bases matches TRBD1. DNA sequence: TGCGCCAGCAGCTTGGTGCCGGGACAGGGTCAAGAGCAGTACTTC. Its translation reads: CASSLVPGQGQEQYF.